This T cell receptor beta chain was sequenced for a study of blood T cell repertoires in COVID-19. Background on the study: Italy, Spain and the United States were the sources of the convalescent and acute COVID-19 samples. The cDNA or gDNA used as material had been derived from T cells, B-cell-depleted T cells, or PBMCs.

V lost 4 bases and J lost 7, with 16 bases in between. Germline V lookup: CDR1 MNHEY, CDR2 SMNVEV (reference sequence). CDR3 length: 14 residues. Recruited during active infection, patients (from Seattle) were subsequently followed longitudinally. Methods used by the authors: Estimation of nucleated cell counts relied on the amplification of reference gene primers. Profiling relied on immunoSEQ multiplex PCR, and the TCRdb table lists in-frame clones only, not all of them. Clone size and the V and J calls come from that table; the DNA yielded D and trimming. The sample contains around 100,000 clones, approximately 85% of which appear only once.

This sequence originates from a woman aged 55-70 years with COVID-19, enrolled during active disease. The chain has TRBV27 and TRBJ1-2; the D is unclear. Specimen: peripheral blood. The CDR3: CASSYPGERSGYTF. The CDR3 bases are TGTGCCAGCAGTTACCCGGGAGAGAGGTCTGGCTACACCTTC.